Following are 24 T cell receptor beta chains from one sample sequenced in a study of read filtering for tumor transcriptome and immune sequencing. This library used approximately 370 ng RNA and molecular barcoded adaptors spanning alpha/delta and beta/gamma chains. From the reads, TCRdb called clonotypes with MiXCR, one entry per CDR3 protein. The sample shows over 50,000 distinct CDR3 sequences, roughly 19% of them seen only once. Sequenced: a population of CD138-negative cells sorted from bone marrow. The source of these receptors is a donor aged 40 or older with multiple myeloma.

A word on this clonotype: With a much larger clone just one base away, this may be a read error. V gene TRBV5-1 combines with J gene TRBJ2-3; D is uncertain. The CDR3 totals 14 residues. Germline values: CDR1 SGHRS, CDR2 YFSETQ. The CDR3 DNA reads as TGCGCCAGCGGCTTGGGGTCAAGAGACGATACGCAGTATTTT. Protein: CASGLGSRDDTQYF.

This clonotype was seen many times. The chain uses TRBV2 and TRBJ2-7, with 7 bases matching TRBD1. Germline V gene data show CDR1 as SNHLY and CDR2 as FYNNEI. The CDR3 length is 12 residues. V dropped 2 bases and J dropped 12; count of bases not matched to a gene: 7. The CDR3 region is CASSERTGPWYF. The DNA of the CDR3 is TGTGCCAGCAGTGAAAGGACAGGACCTTGGTACTTC.

The chain recombines TRBV7-2 with TRBJ1-5; D unresolved. Between the trimmed V and J ends, which lost 1 base and 7 bases, there was a span of 11 bases. Per germline, CDR1 SGHTA and CDR2 FQGNSA. The CDR3 consists of 14 residues. The CDR3 DNA follows: TGTGCCAGCAGCTTAGACGGTCTTGAACAGCCCCAGCATTTT. Translation: CASSLDGLEQPQHF.

This clonotype was seen ten or more times. This chain uses TRBV27 with TRBJ2-6, with 7 bases identical to TRBD1. This CDR3 comprises 18 residues. Looked up from germline, CDR1 is MNHEY and CDR2 is SMNVEV (reference sequence). J lost 1 base, V lost 5 bases, and 11 bases had no gene match. As DNA, the CDR3 is TGTGCCAGCAGTCCGGGACAGATTATCCCTTCTGGGGCCAACGTCCTGACTTTC. Translating gives CASSPGQIIPSGANVLTF.

The chain carries TRBV19 and TRBJ2-2; D call uncertain. There are 12 residues in the CDR3. V dropped 5 bases and J dropped 6 bases, with 7 bases sitting between them. The germline gives CDR1 LNHDA, CDR2 SQIVND (reference sequence). CDR3 nucleotide sequence: TGTGCCAGTAGTGACTCATCCGGGGAGCTGTTTTTT. Amino acids: CASSDSSGELFF.

This clonotype was seen ten or more times. The chain joins TRBV9 to TRBJ1-1; D may be TRBD1 (5 bases). Germline loops: CDR1 SGDLS, CDR2 YYNGEE. V lost 3 bases and J 4 bases, leaving 16 bases between the germline ends. The CDR3 totals 15 residues. CDR3 in amino acids: CASSADGGGGTEAFF. Here the CDR3 DNA reads TGTGCCAGCAGCGCTGATGGGGGAGGAGGCACTGAAGCTTTCTTT.

About this clonotype itself: The junction and the germline gene differ at one end; a read error may be behind it. CDR3 DNA: TGTGCTAGCAGCTTAAGAAAGGCAGGCGGGGCAGATACGCAGTATTTT. Its protein product is CASSLRKAGGADTQYF. This chain uses TRBV7-6 with TRBJ2-3; perhaps TRBD2 as D (6 bases). The CDR3 sequence is 16 residues long. The germline V gene has CDR1 SGHVS and CDR2 FNYEAQ.

This clonotype appeared many times. The chain couples TRBV7-8 to TRBJ2-1, with 9 nucleotides matching TRBD2. J lost 7 bases, V lost 6 bases, and 25 bases had no gene match. CDR1 is SGHVS and CDR2 is FQNEAQ in the germline V gene. This CDR3 has 20 amino acids. CDR3 residues: CASSSNRRTQREARWNEQFF. The CDR3, as DNA: TGTGCCAGCAGTTCAAACCGGCGAACGCAGCGGGAGGCCCGTTGGAATGAGCAGTTCTTC.

A remark on this clonotype: A much larger clone lies a single base off, so this may be a read error. The chain couples TRBV20-1 to TRBJ2-3; D gene unclear. In germline, CDR1 is DFQATT, CDR2 SNEGSKA (reference sequence). The CDR3 contains 15 residues. V lost 0 bases to trimming and J lost 5 bases, with 15 bases between them. CDR3 nucleotide sequence: TGCAGTGCTAGAGACCGGGCGTGGGCCAAAGATACGCAGTATTTT. It translates to CSARDRAWAKDTQYF.

The J gene is TRBJ2-2, the V gene TRBV18; 7 positions agree with TRBD1. The CDR3 is 16 residues long. CDR1 is KGHSH, CDR2 LQKENI, per germline. V lost 4 bases to trimming and J lost 4 bases; unmatched junction nucleotides: 9. The CDR3 is CASSQRQGQSTGELFF. CDR3 DNA sequence: TGTGCCAGCTCACAAAGACAGGGTCAGAGCACCGGGGAGCTGTTTTTT. Filled out from reference TRBV18 and TRBJ2-2, the complete variable domain reads NAGVMQNPRHLVRRRGQEARLRCSPMKGHSHVYWYRQLPEEGLKFMVYLQKENIIDESGMPKERFSAEFPKEGPSILRIQQVVRGDSAAYFCASSQRQGQSTGELFFGEGSRLTVL.

There are many counts of this clonotype. The chain's CDR3 is CASSYLVFGEQFF. The CDR3 coding sequence is TGTGCCAGCAGTTACCTCGTTTTCGGTGAGCAGTTCTTC. The J gene is TRBJ2-1, the V gene TRBV6-6; D call uncertain. The CDR3 spans 13 residues. V lost 2 bases to trimming and J lost 9 bases, with 11 bases between them. The V gene's germline CDR1 is MNHNY and CDR2 SVGAGI (reference sequence).

Worth noting for this clonotype: A read error is possible here, since a much larger clone lies one base away. CDR3 nucleotides: TGTGCCAGCAGCTTAGCCAGGGATAATGAAAAACAGTTTTTT. Amino acid sequence: CASSLARDNEKQFF. The V gene is TRBV7-9, the J gene TRBJ1-4; the D gene is possibly TRBD1 (5 bases). Germline V gene sequence: CDR1 SEHNR, CDR2 FQNEAQ (reference sequence). This CDR3 comprises 14 residues. The whole variable domain, remainder taken from reference TRBV7-9 and TRBJ1-4, is DTGVSQNPRHKITKRGQNVTFRCDPISEHNRLYWYRQTLGQGPEFLTYFQNEAQLEKSRLLSDRFSAERPKGSFSTLEIQRTEQGDSAMYLCASSLARDNEKQFFGSGTQLSVL.

This clonotype occurred many times. The chain employs TRBV28 and TRBJ2-6, with 7 bases identical to TRBD1. From germline, CDR1 is MDHEN and CDR2 SYDVKM. The trim removed 5 bases at V and 2 bases at J, leaving 3 bases unmatched. The CDR3 consists of 15 residues. CDR3 sequence: CASSQGTAGANVLTF. Written as DNA, the CDR3 is TGTGCCAGCAGTCAGGGGACAGCTGGGGCCAACGTCCTGACTTTC. Drawing the rest from reference TRBV28 and TRBJ2-6, the complete variable domain is DVKVTQSSRYLVKRTGEKVFLECVQDMDHENMFWYRQDPGLGLRLIYFSYDVKMKEKGDIPEGYSVSREKKERFSLILESASTNQTSMYLCASSQGTAGANVLTFGAGSRLTVL.

This clonotype was counted many times. V is TRBV29-1 and J is TRBJ2-3; maybe TRBD1 (6 bases). Per germline, CDR1 SQVTM and CDR2 ANQGSEA. CDR3 size: 13 residues. V was pared by 3 bases and J by 4 bases, with 11 bases between. The CDR3 sequence is CSVDGTSADTQYF. The CDR3 nucleotides read TGCAGCGTTGATGGGACATCGGCAGATACGCAGTATTTT.

About this clonotype itself: One base away lies a much larger clone, so this may be a sequencing read error. The J gene is TRBJ2-3, the V gene TRBV28; 9 positions agree with TRBD1. There are 14 residues in the CDR3. CDR1 and CDR2 from the germline V gene are MDHEN and SYDVKM. CDR3: CASLQGAHIDSQYF. Here the CDR3 DNA reads TGTGCCAGTCTACAGGGGGCGCATATAGATTCGCAGTATTTT.

This clonotype occurred many times. The chain uses TRBV7-3 and TRBJ2-3; 8 bases match TRBD2. The CDR3 runs to 14 residues. The V gene's germline CDR1 is SGHTA and CDR2 FQGTGA. Trimming removed 5 bases from V and 1 base from J; junction bases left unmatched: 2. The CDR3 here is CASSQTSGTDTQYF. The CDR3 region has the DNA TGTGCCAGCAGCCAGACTAGCGGCACAGATACGCAGTATTTT.

A note on this clonotype: One base away lies a much larger clone, so this may be a sequencing read error. The chain couples TRBV21-1 to TRBJ1-5. TRBV21-1 is recorded as a pseudogene. This CDR3 is built from 11 residues. Here the CDR3 reads CAGSKREVQHF. CDR3 DNA sequence: TGTGCCGGCAGCAAAAGGGAAGTCCAGCATTTT.

In its sample, this clonotype was seen many times. This chain links TRBV20-1 with TRBJ2-7, with a possible D match to TRBD2 (5 bases). CDR3 length equals 14 residues. Germline CDR1 DFQATT, CDR2 SNEGSKA (reference sequence). V dropped 3 bases and J dropped 3 bases, with 15 bases sitting between them. The CDR3 loop reads CSASLLAGNYEQYF. CDR3 DNA sequence: TGCAGTGCTAGTTTGCTAGCTGGAAACTACGAGCAGTACTTC.

This clonotype was detected many times. This rearrangement joins TRBV11-2 to TRBJ2-7; D ambiguous. Germline-derived CDR1 and CDR2 are SGHAT and FQNNGV. Trimming stripped 6 bases from V and 2 bases from J, with 11 bases between. The CDR3 consists of 13 residues. The CDR3, as DNA: TGTGCCAGCAGTCCCGACCTGACCTACGAGCAGTACTTC. This encodes CASSPDLTYEQYF. The full variable domain, with the rest looked up from reference TRBV11-2 and TRBJ2-7, is EAGVAQSPRYKIIEKRQSVAFWCNPISGHATLYWYQQILGQGPKLLIQFQNNGVVDDSQLPKDRFSAERLKGVDSTLKIQPAKLEDSAVYLCASSPDLTYEQYFGPGTRLTVT.

In this sample, this clonotype turned up a few times. V usage is TRBV5-1 and J usage is TRBJ1-3; D not certain. The V gene's germline CDR1 is SGHRS and CDR2 YFSETQ. Trimming left V 4 bases short and J 0 bases short, with 11 bases between. The CDR3 covers 15 residues. CDR3 DNA sequence: TGCGCCAGCAGCCAATCCCCAGCCTCTGGAAACACCATATATTTT. This gives the protein CASSQSPASGNTIYF.

This clonotype was observed at least ten times. CDR3 bases: TGTGCCAGTTCCAGGGAGACCTACAATGAGCAGTTCTTC. It codes for CASSRETYNEQFF. This rearrangement joins TRBV19 to TRBJ2-1; perhaps D is TRBD1 or TRBD2 (5 bases each). The CDR3 loop spans 13 amino acids. Looked up from germline, CDR1 is LNHDA and CDR2 is SQIVND (reference sequence). The germline V and J ends were trimmed by 8 bases and 2 bases, with 10 bases remaining between them.

Many counts were recorded for this clonotype. The genes are TRBV10-3 and TRBJ1-1; a possible D gene is TRBD1 (5 bases). CDR3 length: 19 residues. Trimming stripped 10 bases from V and 1 base from J, with 31 bases between. CDR1 and CDR2 (germline): ENHRY, SYGVKD. The CDR3 region is CASKPSPGRDRVSNTEAFF. In nucleotides, the CDR3 is TGTGCCAGTAAACCCTCGCCAGGCAGGGATCGGGTTTCGAACACTGAAGCTTTCTTT.

This clonotype was detected ten times or more. J is TRBJ2-3 and V is TRBV9; the match to TRBD2 covers 7 bases. The V segment lost 3 bases and the J segment 0 bases; nucleotides outside the gene matches: 7. The CDR3 length is 16 residues. Germline CDR1 and CDR2: SGDLS and YYNGEE. This CDR3 reads CASSDPLAPSTDTQYF. DNA of the CDR3: TGTGCCAGCAGCGACCCACTAGCGCCCAGCACAGATACGCAGTATTTT. Looking up the rest from reference TRBV9 and TRBJ2-3 gives the full variable domain: DSGVTQTPKHLITATGQRVTLRCSPRSGDLSVYWYQQSLDQGLQFLIQYYNGEERAKGNILERFSAQQFPDLHSELNLSSLELGDSALYFCASSDPLAPSTDTQYFGPGTRLTVL.

This clonotype was counted many times. The V and J genes are TRBV12-3 or TRBV12-4 and TRBJ1-2; no clear D. The CDR3 sequence is 12 residues long. The V end lost 4 bases, the J end lost 5 bases, and 8 bases lay between the germline ends. The CDR3 reads CASSYYSYGYTF. The CDR3 DNA sequence: TGTGCCAGCAGTTATTATAGTTATGGCTACACCTTC.